This TCR beta chain was identified in a study of technical replicates of blood from a handful of donors. This table comes from immunoSEQ multiplex PCR, and its TCRdb copy is limited to in-frame clones, with some not included. The data show fewer than 100,000 clones, approximately 95% seen once. This receptor was taken from a human donor in good health. The sequencing sample was made of T cells isolated from PBMCs.

The chain's CDR3 is CASSLRGTGIGELFF. Written as DNA, the CDR3 is TGTGCCAGCAGCTTACGCGGGACAGGGATCGGGGAGCTGTTTTTT. The gene calls are TRBV11-3 and TRBJ2-2; 9 nucleotides agree with TRBD1. Per the germline V gene, CDR1 is SGHNT and CDR2 is YENEEA. This CDR3 has 15 amino acids. The V segment lost 2 bases and the J segment 7 bases; nucleotides outside the gene matches: 5.